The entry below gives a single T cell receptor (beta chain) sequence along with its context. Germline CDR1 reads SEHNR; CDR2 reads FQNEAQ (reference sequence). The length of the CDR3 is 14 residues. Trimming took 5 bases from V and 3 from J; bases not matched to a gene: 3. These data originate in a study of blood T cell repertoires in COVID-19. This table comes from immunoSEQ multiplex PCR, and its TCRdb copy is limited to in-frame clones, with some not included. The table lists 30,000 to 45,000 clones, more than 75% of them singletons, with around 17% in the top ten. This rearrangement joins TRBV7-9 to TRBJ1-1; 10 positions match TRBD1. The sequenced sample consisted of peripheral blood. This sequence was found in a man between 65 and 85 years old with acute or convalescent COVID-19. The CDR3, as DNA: TGTGCCAGCAGCCCGGGACAGGGGCACACTGAAGCTTTCTTT. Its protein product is CASSPGQGHTEAFF.